This T cell receptor (beta chain) stems from a study of cytomegalovirus exposure and HLA in healthy donors. PCR was performed using 60 Vbeta and 13 Jbeta primers. Authors' data handling: A follow-up analysis tallied 86 million or so unique TCR beta chains, some 11 million shared. TCRdb's copy holds only in-frame clones and misses some; the assay was immunoSEQ multiplex PCR. V and J calls and clone size are those listed in that table; D and trimming were worked out from the DNA. Found here are tens of thousands of clones, under 90% of them singletons; the top ten hold under 3.5%. V lost 5 bases, J lost 0 bases, and 16 bases stayed unmatched. Germline loops: CDR1 MDHEN, CDR2 SYDVKM. There are 20 residues in the CDR3.

The sequencing input was PBMCs. This chain uses TRBV28 with TRBJ2-2, with TRBD2 identical over 9 bases. The receptor comes from a woman aged 18-35 years in good health and CMV-seronegative. The CDR3 reads CASSTPSWASGRPNTGELFF. CDR3 in DNA: TGTGCCAGCAGTACCCCGTCGTGGGCGAGCGGGAGGCCGAACACCGGGGAGCTGTTTTTT.